Below, 10 T cell receptor beta chains from the same sample are listed, as sequenced in a study of T cell responses to AZD1222 COVID-19 vaccine. The assay was immunoSEQ multiplex PCR, and TCRdb's table has in-frame clones only and misses some. The sample shows roughly 120,000 clones, about nine tenths of them seen only once. Sequences were derived from peripheral blood, sampled on day 0 of AZD1222 vaccination. The receptors originated from an adult in good health.

The V call is TRBV10-1, the J call TRBJ2-7; 7 bases are a match to TRBD1. V lost 3 bases, J lost 4 bases, and 0 bases stayed unmatched. The CDR3 loop spans 12 amino acids. Germline values: CDR1 WNHNN, CDR2 SYGVQD (reference sequence). The CDR3 nucleotides read TGCGCCAGCAGTGACAGGGGGTACGAGCAGTACTTC. Translating gives CASSDRGYEQYF.

CDR3 nucleotides: TGTGCCAGCAGCCTACGGTGGGGGGGGCACATCGCAGATACGCAGTATTTT. It specifies CASSLRWGGHIADTQYF. The J gene is TRBJ2-3, the V gene TRBV5-6, with D tentatively TRBD2 (7 bases). The V gene lost 4 bases and the J gene lost 4 bases, with 22 bases spanning the gap. The CDR3 runs 17 residues. The germline gives CDR1 SGHDT, CDR2 YYEEEE.

This clone occurred once. This sequence joins TRBV28 and TRBJ1-1, with D possibly TRBD1 on 6 matching bases. CDR1 and CDR2 from the germline V gene are MDHEN and SYDVKM. This CDR3 has 11 residues. The V gene lost 7 bases and the J gene lost 10 bases, with 13 bases spanning the gap. Written as DNA, the CDR3 is TGTGCCAGCAACCAGGGGAGGGTAGCTTTCTTT. Amino acid sequence: CASNQGRVAFF.

V and J are TRBV5-6 and TRBJ2-7; TRBD1 agrees at 8 bases. The ends lost 2 bases at V and 1 base at J; junction bases unmatched: 2. The germline V gene encodes CDR1 SGHDT and CDR2 YYEEEE. The CDR3 runs 14 residues. The CDR3 reads CASSFGQGSYEQYF. The CDR3 region has the DNA TGTGCCAGCAGCTTCGGACAGGGTTCCTACGAGCAGTACTTC.

This clone was seen a single time. V usage is TRBV18 and J usage is TRBJ1-4, with 7 bases fitting TRBD1. Germline CDR1 and CDR2: KGHSH and LQKENI. There are 14 residues in the CDR3. With 5 bases clipped from V and 3 bases from J, the junction kept 3 bases outside the gene matches. The CDR3 is CASSKQGPNEKLFF. In DNA form, the CDR3 reads TGTGCCAGCTCAAAACAGGGGCCTAATGAAAAACTGTTTTTT.

This chain's CDR3 is CAWSGDFGIGGSPLHF. The CDR3 bases are TGTGCCTGGAGTGGGGATTTTGGGATCGGGGGATCACCCCTCCACTTT. The rearrangement uses TRBV30 and TRBJ1-6, with D perhaps TRBD1 (5 bases). Looked up from germline, CDR1 is GTSNPN and CDR2 is SVGIG (reference sequence). There are 16 residues in the CDR3. The germline V and J ends were trimmed by 1 base and 10 bases, with 20 bases remaining between them.

The chain links TRBV12-3 or TRBV12-4 to TRBJ1-5; D gene unclear. The V gene lost 3 bases and the J gene lost 6 bases, with 6 bases spanning the gap. This CDR3 region has 12 residues. The DNA for the CDR3 is TGTGCCAGCAGTTTTAGTTTTCAGCCCCAGCATTTT. Amino acids: CASSFSFQPQHF.

The chain links TRBV18 to TRBJ2-3, with TRBD2 matching 8 bases. Germline trimming cut 2 bases from V and 1 base from J; bases unmatched to any gene: 8. CDR1 is KGHSH and CDR2 is LQKENI in the germline V gene. The CDR3 sequence is 17 residues long. Here the CDR3 reads CASSPTLAGWGTDTQYF. CDR3 nucleotide sequence: TGTGCCAGCTCACCAACATTAGCGGGGTGGGGCACAGATACGCAGTATTTT.

This chain uses TRBV4-1 with TRBJ2-5; D is possibly TRBD2 (7 bases). CDR3 length equals 15 residues. Germline CDR1 and CDR2: MGHRA and YSYEKL. V shed 1 base and J shed 3 bases, with 12 bases lying between them. The CDR3, as DNA: TGCGCCAGCAGCCAAGGTGGGGGGGCCGAAGAGACCCAGTACTTC. This codes for CASSQGGGAEETQYF.

The chain employs TRBV2 and TRBJ2-3, with D possibly TRBD2 on 6 matching bases. Trimming stripped 0 bases from V and 1 base from J, with 8 bases between. Germline V lookup: CDR1 SNHLY, CDR2 FYNNEI. This CDR3 is 15 amino acids long. Written as DNA, the CDR3 is TGTGCCAGCAGTGAAGCGGGAGGCGGCACAGATACGCAGTATTTT. The encoded protein is CASSEAGGGTDTQYF.